This T cell receptor beta chain is from a study of blood T cell repertoires in COVID-19. The wider study: Spain, Italy and the United States supplied samples that represented acute and convalescent COVID-19. The analysed material was cDNA or gDNA that came from T cells, B-cell-depleted T cells, or PBMCs.

V dropped 4 bases and J dropped 2 bases, with 11 bases sitting between them. The CDR3 has 14 amino acids. The germline V gene has CDR1 SNHLY and CDR2 FYNNEI. Per the original methods: Counts of nucleated cells, estimated from reference gene primer amplification, were obtained. TCRdb's copy holds only in-frame clones and misses some; the assay was immunoSEQ multiplex PCR. The DNA gave D and trimming, while V, J and clone size come from that table. There are under 75,000 clones in the sample; more than 60% occur only once, and about 20% lies in the top ten. V and J are TRBV2 and TRBJ1-2; D may be TRBD1 (6 bases). Sequenced input: peripheral blood. The TCR was taken from a man aged 60 to 69 with acute or convalescent COVID-19. The CDR3 DNA follows: TGTGCCAGCAGTGGAAGGGGGGGGAACTATGGCTACACCTTC. Protein: CASSGRGGNYGYTF. Variable domain in full (rest from reference TRBV2 and TRBJ1-2): EPEVTQTPSHQVTQMGQEVILRCVPISNHLYFYWYRQILGQKVEFLVSFYNNEISEKSEIFDDQFSVERPDGSNFTLKIRSTKLEDSAMYFCASSGRGGNYGYTFGSGTRLTVV.